This T cell receptor beta chain was identified during a study of blood T cell repertoires in COVID-19. On the study more broadly: From T cells, B-cell-depleted T cells, or PBMCs came the material, which was cDNA or gDNA.

The CDR3 is 17 amino acids. Germline assignment: CDR1 SGHRS and CDR2 YFSETQ. V lost 1 base to trimming and J lost 0 bases; unmatched junction nucleotides: 5. This clone was recorded once. The repertoire was sequenced with immunoSEQ multiplex PCR; TCRdb's copy has only in-frame clones and lacks some. The profile shows about 200,000 clones, about 90% of them singletons. The source material was PBMCs or T cells enriched from blood (not recorded which). The source is a woman under 30 who had recovered from COVID-19. The chain joins TRBV5-1 to TRBJ2-2, with 8 bases aligning to TRBD2. The CDR3 bases are TGCGCCAGCAGCTTGACTGCGGGGGGCGCGAACACCGGGGAGCTGTTTTTT. Its translation: CASSLTAGGANTGELFF.